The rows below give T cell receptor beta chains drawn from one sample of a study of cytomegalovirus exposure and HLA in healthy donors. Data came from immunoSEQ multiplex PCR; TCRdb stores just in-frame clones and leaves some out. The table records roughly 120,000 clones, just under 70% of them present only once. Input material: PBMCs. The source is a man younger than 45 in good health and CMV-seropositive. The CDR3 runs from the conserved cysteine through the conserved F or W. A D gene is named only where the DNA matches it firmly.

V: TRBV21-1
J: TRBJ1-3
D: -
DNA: TGTGCCAGCAGCAAGGCCGGGGGGCGAGGTGGAAACACCATATATTTT
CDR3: CASSKAGGRGGNTIYF

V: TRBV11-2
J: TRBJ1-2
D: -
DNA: TGTGCCAGCAGCTTATCCTCAGGGCAGAACTATGGCTACACCTTC
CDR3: CASSLSSGQNYGYTF

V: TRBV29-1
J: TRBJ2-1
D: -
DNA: TGCAGCGGCGAGGACAGCTACTACAATGAGCAGTTCTTC
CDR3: CSGEDSYYNEQFF

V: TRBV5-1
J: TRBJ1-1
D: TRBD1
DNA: TGCGCCAGCAGCTCTTGGGACAGGGTGGGTCCTGAAGCTTTCTTT
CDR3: CASSSWDRVGPEAFF

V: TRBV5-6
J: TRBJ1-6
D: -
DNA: TGTGCCAGCAGCTTGCTGAATTCACCCCTCCACTTT
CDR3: CASSLLNSPLHF

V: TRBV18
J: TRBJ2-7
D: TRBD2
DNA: TGTGCCAGCTCACCTAGCGGGGGAGCCTACGAGCAGTACTTC
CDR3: CASSPSGGAYEQYF

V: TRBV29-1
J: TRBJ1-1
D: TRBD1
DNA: TGCAGCGTTGGCCGGGACAGGGGGAACACTGAAGCTTTCTTT
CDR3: CSVGRDRGNTEAFF

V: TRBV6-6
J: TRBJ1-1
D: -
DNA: TGTGCCAGCAATGTAGGAGCGGTCACTGAAGCTTTCTTT
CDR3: CASNVGAVTEAFF

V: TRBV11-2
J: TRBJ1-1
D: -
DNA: TGTGCCAGCAGCTTAGGGGGGCGGGTGGCTGAAGCTTTCTTT
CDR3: CASSLGGRVAEAFF

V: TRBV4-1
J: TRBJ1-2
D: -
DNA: TGCGCCAGCAGCCAAGAAATAGGAGTCTCAAGCCCCTATGGCTACACCTTC
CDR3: CASSQEIGVSSPYGYTF